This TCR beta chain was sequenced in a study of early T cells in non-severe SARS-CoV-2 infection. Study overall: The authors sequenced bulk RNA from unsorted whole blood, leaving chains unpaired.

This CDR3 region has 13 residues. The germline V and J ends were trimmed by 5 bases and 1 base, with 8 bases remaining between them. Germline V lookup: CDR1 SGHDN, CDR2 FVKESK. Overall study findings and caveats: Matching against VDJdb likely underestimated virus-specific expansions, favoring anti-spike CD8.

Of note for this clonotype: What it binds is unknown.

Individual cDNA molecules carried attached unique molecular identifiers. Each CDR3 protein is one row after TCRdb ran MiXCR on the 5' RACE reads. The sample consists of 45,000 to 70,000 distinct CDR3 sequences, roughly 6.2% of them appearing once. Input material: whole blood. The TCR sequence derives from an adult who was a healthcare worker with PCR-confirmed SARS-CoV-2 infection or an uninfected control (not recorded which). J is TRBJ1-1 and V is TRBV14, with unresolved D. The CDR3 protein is CASSVARNTEAFF. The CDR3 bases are TGTGCCAGCAGCGTGGCGAGGAACACTGAAGCTTTCTTT.